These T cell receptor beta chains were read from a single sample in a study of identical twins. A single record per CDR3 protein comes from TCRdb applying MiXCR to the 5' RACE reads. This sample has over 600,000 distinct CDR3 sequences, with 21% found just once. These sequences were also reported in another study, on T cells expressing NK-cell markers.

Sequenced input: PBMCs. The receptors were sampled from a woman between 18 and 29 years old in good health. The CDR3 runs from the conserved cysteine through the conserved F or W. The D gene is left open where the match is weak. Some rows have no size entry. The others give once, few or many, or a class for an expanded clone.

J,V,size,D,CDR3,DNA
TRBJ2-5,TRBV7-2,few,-,CASSSFQWAKETQYF,TGTGCCAGCAGCTCTTTTCAATGGGCTAAAGAGACCCAGTACTTC
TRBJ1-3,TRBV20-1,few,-,CSASGQNSGNTIYF,TGCAGTGCCTCTGGACAAAACTCTGGAAACACCATATATTTT
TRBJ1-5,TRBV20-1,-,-,CSASAPDQPQHF,TGCAGTGCTAGCGCCCCAGATCAGCCCCAGCATTTT
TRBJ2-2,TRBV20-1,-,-,CSATNLGAGELFF,TGCAGTGCTACAAACTTGGGGGCCGGGGAGCTGTTTTTT
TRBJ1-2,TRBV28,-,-,CACGGPNYGYTF,TGTGCTTGTGGTGGACCTAACTATGGCTACACCTTC
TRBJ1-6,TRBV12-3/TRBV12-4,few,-,CASSPPDSSYNSPLHF,TGTGCCAGCAGCCCCCCCGACAGCTCCTATAATTCACCCCTCCACTTT
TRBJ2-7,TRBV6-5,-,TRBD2,CASSWGGGPYEQYF,TGTGCCAGCAGTTGGGGCGGGGGTCCTTACGAGCAGTACTTC
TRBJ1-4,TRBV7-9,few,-,CASSSRGEEKLFF,TGTGCCAGCAGCTCTCGGGGAGAGGAAAAACTGTTTTTT
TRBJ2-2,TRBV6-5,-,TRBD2,CASSYSIPGGAGELFF,TGTGCCAGCAGTTACTCGATACCGGGAGGGGCCGGGGAGCTGTTTTTT
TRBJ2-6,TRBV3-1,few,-,CASSQGGSGANVLTF,TGTGCCAGCAGCCAAGGAGGGTCTGGGGCCAACGTCCTGACTTTC
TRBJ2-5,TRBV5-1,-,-,CASSLDSDQETQYF,TGCGCCAGCAGCCTAGACAGCGACCAAGAGACCCAGTACTTC
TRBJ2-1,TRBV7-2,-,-,CASTLHRDLYNEQFF,TGTGCCAGCACCCTACACCGGGACCTTTACAATGAGCAGTTCTTC
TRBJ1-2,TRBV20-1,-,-,CSAPITAPEGYTF,TGCAGTGCCCCCATTACGGCCCCTGAGGGCTACACCTTC
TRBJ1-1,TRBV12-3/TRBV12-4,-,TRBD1,CASSPRTGGSEAFF,TGTGCCAGCAGCCCACGGACAGGGGGTTCTGAAGCTTTCTTT
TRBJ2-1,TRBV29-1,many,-,CSVGGGDSDEQFF,TGCAGCGTTGGAGGGGGGGATTCAGATGAGCAGTTCTTC
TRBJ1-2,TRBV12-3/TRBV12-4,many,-,CASGASYGYTF,TGTGCCAGTGGGGCCAGCTATGGCTACACCTTC
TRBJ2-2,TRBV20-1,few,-,CSARTLQTGELFF,TGCAGTGCCAGGACGCTCCAGACCGGGGAGCTGTTTTTT
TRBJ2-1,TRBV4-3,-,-,CASSQGWLRDNEQFF,TGCGCCAGCAGCCAGGGGTGGCTAAGAGACAATGAGCAGTTCTTC
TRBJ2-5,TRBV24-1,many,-,CATSGKNGETQYF,TGTGCCACCAGTGGAAAGAATGGGGAGACCCAGTACTTC
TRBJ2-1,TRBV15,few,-,CATSSPGGGYNEQFF,TGTGCCACCAGCAGTCCCGGAGGGGGCTACAATGAGCAGTTCTTC
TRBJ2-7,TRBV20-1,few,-,CSARSGVPYEQYF,TGCAGTGCTAGATCGGGGGTTCCCTACGAGCAGTACTTC
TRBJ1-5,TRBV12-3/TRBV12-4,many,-,CASSFPPQPQHF,TGTGCCAGCAGTTTCCCCCCTCAGCCCCAGCATTTT
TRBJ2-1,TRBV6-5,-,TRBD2,CASSYRLAGSLRPGNEQFF,TGTGCCAGCAGTTACAGGCTAGCGGGGAGTTTACGTCCCGGCAATGAGCAGTTCTTC
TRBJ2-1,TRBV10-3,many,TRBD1,CAISEPDRGREQFF,TGTGCCATCAGTGAGCCCGACAGGGGGCGGGAGCAGTTCTTC
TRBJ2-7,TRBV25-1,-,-,CASSEGESPPYEQYF,TGTGCCAGCAGTGAAGGGGAGTCGCCCCCCTACGAGCAGTACTTC
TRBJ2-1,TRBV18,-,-,CASSPPTTDQRYNEQFF,TGTGCCAGCTCACCACCGACGACAGATCAACGCTACAATGAGCAGTTCTTC
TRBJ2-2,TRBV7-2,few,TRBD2,CASSQGLAHTGELFF,TGTGCCAGCAGCCAGGGACTAGCACACACCGGGGAGCTGTTTTTT
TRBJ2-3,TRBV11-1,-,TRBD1,CASSLRGTADTQYF,TGTGCCAGCAGCTTAAGGGGGACAGCGGATACGCAGTATTTT
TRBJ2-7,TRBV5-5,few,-,CASSSGGQPQTYEQYF,TGTGCCAGCAGCTCGGGTGGACAGCCTCAAACCTACGAGCAGTACTTC
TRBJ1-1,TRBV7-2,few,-,CASSLWHPNTEAFF,TGTGCCAGCAGCTTATGGCACCCGAACACTGAAGCTTTCTTT
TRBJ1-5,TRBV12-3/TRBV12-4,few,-,CASSLQGFGQPQHF,TGTGCCAGCAGTTTGCAGGGTTTCGGTCAGCCCCAGCATTTT
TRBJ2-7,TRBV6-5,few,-,CASSYSMGSSYEQYF,TGTGCCAGCAGTTACTCGATGGGAAGCTCCTACGAGCAGTACTTC
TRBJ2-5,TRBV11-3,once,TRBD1,CASRRQGSETQYF,TGTGCCAGCAGGCGACAGGGTTCGGAGACCCAGTACTTC
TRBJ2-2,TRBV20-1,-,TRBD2,CSARDPPGGAGELFF,TGCAGTGCTAGAGATCCTCCGGGAGGTGCCGGGGAGCTGTTTTTT
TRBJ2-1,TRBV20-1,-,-,CCARPPIVASYNEQFF,TGCTGTGCTAGGCCCCCGATCGTGGCCTCCTACAATGAGCAGTTCTTC
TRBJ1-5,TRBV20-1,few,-,CSARATSGSSNQPQHF,TGCAGTGCTAGAGCCACGTCAGGGAGTAGCAATCAGCCCCAGCATTTT
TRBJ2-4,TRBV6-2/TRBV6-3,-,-,CASSYKLSQYF,TGTGCCAGCAGTTACAAGCTATCACAGTACTTC
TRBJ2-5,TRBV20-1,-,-,CSAQMWGSAETQYF,TGCAGTGCTCAGATGTGGGGGAGCGCAGAGACCCAGTACTTC
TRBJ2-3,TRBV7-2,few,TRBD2,CASSFWGGDTQYF,TGTGCCAGCAGCTTCTGGGGGGGAGATACGCAGTATTTT
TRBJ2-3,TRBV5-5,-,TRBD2,CASRNSGTADTQYF,TGTGCCAGCAGGAATAGCGGGACCGCAGATACGCAGTATTTT
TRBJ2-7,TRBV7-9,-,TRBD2,CASSLVGGKEQYF,TGTGCCAGCAGCTTAGTGGGAGGGAAAGAGCAGTACTTC
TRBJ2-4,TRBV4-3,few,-,CASSPEALQGTKNIQYF,TGCGCCAGCAGCCCCGAGGCTCTACAGGGAACCAAAAACATTCAGTACTTC
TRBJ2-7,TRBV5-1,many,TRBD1,CASSAQGSSYEQYF,TGCGCCAGCAGCGCACAGGGGAGCTCCTACGAGCAGTACTTC
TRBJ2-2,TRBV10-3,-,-,CAISETSRVGGELFF,TGTGCCATCAGTGAGACCTCCAGGGTGGGCGGGGAGCTGTTTTTT
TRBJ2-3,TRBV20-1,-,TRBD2,CSASLSGSRSDTQYF,TGCAGTGCTTCCCTTAGCGGGAGTAGGTCAGATACGCAGTATTTT
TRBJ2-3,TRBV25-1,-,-,CASSSFSGGPDTQYF,TGTGCCAGCAGTTCGTTCAGTGGGGGCCCAGATACGCAGTATTTT
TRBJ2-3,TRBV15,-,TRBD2,CATSRDLPAGADTQYF,TGTGCCACCAGCAGAGATCTGCCAGCGGGAGCAGATACGCAGTATTTT
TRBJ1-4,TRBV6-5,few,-,CASSSYGGQRNEKLFF,TGTGCCAGCAGTTCGTACGGGGGGCAGCGTAATGAAAAACTGTTTTTT
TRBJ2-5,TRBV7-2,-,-,CASSYGQRQETQYF,TGTGCCAGCAGCTATGGACAGCGACAAGAGACCCAGTACTTC
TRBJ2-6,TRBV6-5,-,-,CASSYSLDSLSGANVLTF,TGTGCCAGCAGTTACTCGTTAGACAGTTTATCTGGGGCCAACGTCCTGACTTTC
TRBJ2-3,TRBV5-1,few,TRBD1,CASSHGDRGRGDTQYF,TGCGCCAGCAGCCACGGGGACAGGGGAAGAGGGGATACGCAGTATTTT
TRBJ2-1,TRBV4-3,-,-,CASSPRGSVEQFF,TGCGCCAGCAGCCCGCGGGGAAGCGTAGAGCAGTTCTTC
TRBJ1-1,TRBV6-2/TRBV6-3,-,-,CASSYSGGSAEAFF,TGTGCCAGCAGTTACTCTGGGGGAAGCGCTGAAGCTTTCTTT
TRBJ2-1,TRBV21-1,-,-,CASSPPLGGTGNYNEQFF,TGTGCCAGCAGCCCCCCACTGGGTGGGACAGGGAACTACAATGAGCAGTTCTTC
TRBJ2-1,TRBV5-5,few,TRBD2,CASSYTSGVTYNEQFF,TGTGCCAGCAGCTACACTAGCGGGGTGACCTACAATGAGCAGTTCTTC
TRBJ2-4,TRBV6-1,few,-,CASSRGRGVLAKNIQYF,TGTGCCAGCAGTCGGGGTCGTGGAGTGCTAGCCAAAAACATTCAGTACTTC
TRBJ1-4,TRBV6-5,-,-,CASSYSMEKLFF,TGTGCCAGCAGTTACTCCATGGAAAAACTGTTTTTT